The 14 T cell receptor beta chains in this list originate from one sample, sequenced in a study of vaccination and CD4 T cells after COVID-19. Researchers used the Oncomine TCR Beta short-read assay to sequence DNA from cultured CD4+ T cells. TCRdb re-derived calls from the PCR reads in MiXCR, one entry per CDR3 protein. The sample lists thousands of distinct CDR3 sequences, under 40% occurring once. Treatment meaning: approximately nine-day PBMC culture with coronavirus spike peptide pools or control peptides (ViraFEST assay). The antigens for these receptors are not known. The sample consisted of CD4+ T cells from blood, cultured in vitro, taken after SARS-CoV-2 vaccination. All receptors derive from a human donor who had recovered from COVID-19.

CDR3 residues: CASSQGEDEKLFF. Here the CDR3 DNA reads TGCGCCAGCAGCCAAGGAGAGGATGAAAAACTGTTTTTT. The J gene is TRBJ1-4, the V gene TRBV4-1; D gene ambiguous. This CDR3 contains 13 residues. Germline V gene data show CDR1 as MGHRA and CDR2 as YSYEKL. The V and J ends lost 1 base and 6 bases respectively, with 6 bases between them.

This clonotype has just a few counts. The chain carries TRBV6-1 and TRBJ1-1; the D gene is possibly TRBD1 (6 bases). The CDR3 runs 12 residues. Between the trimmed V and J ends, which lost 5 bases and 5 bases, there was a span of 9 bases. Germline V CDR1 and CDR2: MNHNS, SASEGT. CDR3 protein: CASSKDSTEAFF. Here the CDR3 DNA reads TGTGCCAGCAGTAAGGACAGTACTGAAGCTTTCTTT.

This sequence joins TRBV7-2 and TRBJ1-3, with a weak D call TRBD1 (6 bases). Looked up from germline, CDR1 is SGHTA and CDR2 is FQGNSA. This CDR3 has 15 residues. The V gene lost 1 base and the J gene lost 4 bases, with 11 bases spanning the gap. Written as DNA, the CDR3 is TGTGCCAGCAGCTTAGTTGGCAGGGGAGGAAACACCATATATTTT. Translated, it gives CASSLVGRGGNTIYF.

This clonotype was seen only a few times. This chain links TRBV15 with TRBJ1-2, with D possibly matching TRBD1 (5 bases). CDR1 and CDR2 from the germline V gene are LNHNV and YYDKDF (reference sequence). Trimming left V 5 bases short and J 4 bases short, with 8 bases between. The CDR3 extends over 12 amino acids. The CDR3 loop is CATSVDSYGYTF. The CDR3 DNA reads TGTGCCACCAGCGTCGACAGCTATGGCTACACCTTC. Full variable domain (missing parts from reference TRBV15 and TRBJ1-2): DAMVIQNPRYQVTQFGKPVTLSCSQTLNHNVMYWYQQKSSQAPKLLFHYYDKDFNNEADTPDNFQSRRPNTSFCFLDIRSPGLGDTAMYLCATSVDSYGYTFGSGTRLTVV.

The rearrangement links TRBV10-3 to TRBJ2-1, with D possibly matching TRBD2 (6 bases). This CDR3 has 11 amino acids. Germline V CDR1 and CDR2: ENHRY, SYGVKD. The V and J ends lost 6 bases and 10 bases respectively, with 10 bases between them. CDR3 loop: CAIRLGGEQFF. For the CDR3, the DNA is TGTGCCATCAGACTTGGAGGGGAGCAGTTCTTC.

This clonotype has just a few counts. This chain links TRBV7-3 with TRBJ2-3, with TRBD2 matching 9 bases. The CDR3 loop spans 15 amino acids. CDR1 SGHTA and CDR2 FQGTGA come from the germline V gene. The ends lost 5 bases at V and 3 bases at J; junction bases unmatched: 6. CDR3 region: CASSRSGSSTDTQYF. Written as DNA, the CDR3 is TGTGCCAGCAGCCGTAGCGGGAGTAGTACAGATACGCAGTATTTT.

The V call is TRBV30, the J call TRBJ1-1; D is unresolved. Deletions cut 3 bases from V and 4 bases from J, with 9 bases between. Germline lookup yields CDR1 GTSNPN and CDR2 SVGIG (reference sequence). The CDR3 runs 12 residues. CDR3 nucleotide sequence: TGTGCCTGGAGGGCCGTGAGCACTGAAGCTTTCTTT. Protein sequence: CAWRAVSTEAFF.

The V gene is TRBV6-1, the J gene TRBJ1-3; D unresolved. The germline V gene encodes CDR1 MNHNS and CDR2 SASEGT. The germline V and J ends were trimmed by 4 bases and 0 bases, with 4 bases remaining between them. The CDR3 sequence is 13 residues long. This CDR3 is CASSGTSGNTIYF. The CDR3 region has the DNA TGTGCCAGCAGTGGGACCTCTGGAAACACCATATATTTT.

V and J are TRBV19 and TRBJ2-1; 12 nucleotides line up with TRBD2. Per the germline V gene, CDR1 is LNHDA and CDR2 is SQIVND (reference sequence). Trimming cost V 7 bases and J 7 bases; bases outside gene matches: 8. The length of the CDR3 is 15 residues. This chain's CDR3 is CASNILAGGQNEQFF. The CDR3, as DNA: TGTGCCAGTAACATTCTAGCGGGGGGGCAGAATGAGCAGTTCTTC. The full variable domain, with the rest looked up from reference TRBV19 and TRBJ2-1, is DGGITQSPKYLFRKEGQNVTLSCEQNLNHDAMYWYRQDPGQGLRLIYYSQIVNDFQKGDIAEGYSVSREKKESFPLTVTSAQKNPTAFYLCASNILAGGQNEQFFGPGTRLTVL.

The chain recombines TRBV11-3 with TRBJ2-5, with 11 bases identical to TRBD2. V lost 3 bases and J lost 3; bases outside the gene matches: 6. CDR3 length equals 16 residues. The germline CDR1 and CDR2 sequences are SGHNT and YENEEA. In nucleotides, the CDR3 is TGTGCCAGCAGCTTTCTCGTGACTAGCGGGAAAGAGACCCAGTACTTC. As protein: CASSFLVTSGKETQYF.

Sample share makes this clonotype medium-sized. The V and J genes are TRBV7-8 and TRBJ2-5; tentative D call: TRBD2 (6 bases). Deletions cut 8 bases from V and 4 bases from J, with 14 bases between. Germline V CDR1 and CDR2: SGHVS, FQNEAQ. The CDR3 is 13 amino acids. The CDR3 protein is CASSVGGLETQYF. The CDR3 DNA reads as TGTGCCAGCTCTGTCGGGGGTCTAGAGACCCAGTACTTC. The full variable domain, in which reference TRBV7-8 and TRBJ2-5 provide the parts outside the CDR3, is GAGVSQSPRYKVAKRGQDVALRCDPISGHVSLFWYQQALGQGPEFLTYFQNEAQLDKSGLPSDRFFAERPEGSVSTLKIQRTQQEDSAVYLCASSVGGLETQYFGPGTRLLVL.

This clonotype was seen a single time. The CDR3 nucleotides are TGTGCCAGCAGTTCCCCCTCGCCCCTTGGGCCCTACGAGCAGTACTTC. Residues: CASSSPSPLGPYEQYF. The chain is built from TRBV28 and TRBJ2-7, with no clear D. This CDR3 is 16 amino acids long. V was pared by 4 bases and J by 2 bases, with 18 bases between. Germline loops: CDR1 MDHEN, CDR2 SYDVKM.

CDR3 sequence: CASSQAGGSGANVLTF. In DNA form, the CDR3 reads TGCGCCAGCAGCCAAGCAGGGGGCTCTGGGGCCAACGTCCTGACTTTC. The chain employs TRBV4-3 and TRBJ2-6, with TRBD1 matching 7 bases. CDR1 and CDR2 (germline): LGHNA, YSLEER. With 1 base clipped from V and 0 bases from J, the junction kept 0 bases outside the gene matches. The CDR3 runs to 16 residues.

The chain uses TRBV27 and TRBJ1-1; 9 bases align to TRBD1. The trim removed 5 bases at V and 6 bases at J, leaving 7 bases unmatched. From germline, CDR1 is MNHEY and CDR2 SMNVEV (reference sequence). This CDR3 comprises 14 residues. The CDR3 sequence is CASSVQGAVPEAFF. CDR3 nucleotide sequence: TGTGCCAGCAGTGTACAGGGGGCTGTTCCTGAAGCTTTCTTT.